This T cell receptor beta chain is drawn from a study of cytomegalovirus exposure and HLA in healthy donors. The CDR3 sequence is 15 residues long. With V trimmed by 0 bases and J by 3 bases, 4 bases remained unmatched. Germline CDR1 reads SGHRS; CDR2 reads YFSETQ. The PCR contained 60 Vbeta and 13 Jbeta primers. Profiled with immunoSEQ multiplex PCR; TCRdb holds only in-frame clones, not every one. The profile shows approximately 82,000 clones, roughly four fifths of them singletons. Source material: PBMCs. V usage is TRBV5-1 and J usage is TRBJ1-1; TRBD1 aligns across 8 bases. The receptor was derived from a woman in her forties or fifties in good health and CMV-seropositive. This CDR3 is CASSLAPTGDTEAFF. CDR3 sequence (DNA): TGCGCCAGCAGCTTGGCTCCGACAGGGGACACTGAAGCTTTCTTT.